Presented here are 28 T cell receptor beta chains from one specimen sequenced in a study of radiation and T cells in renal cell carcinoma (dated by TCRdb to 2020 to 2022). The time point label, as the study defines it: blood 4 weeks post-SBRT, at nephrectomy. What the treatment or condition label conveys for this sample: 15 Gy SBRT to primary tumor, nephrectomy 4 weeks later. The library relied on the immunoSEQ multiplex PCR assay. The immuneACCESS repertoire file appears here via TCRdb, limited to in-frame rearrangements. These files lack a portion of the clones; in checked studies, under half of the deficit traces to unresolved V genes, and the cause of the others is not known. This sample holds 140,000 to 150,000 clones; less than 90% were observed only once. The ten largest account for around a sixth of the sample. Source: blood, taken from a patient whose treatment included radiotherapy and nephrectomy. The receptors come from a woman between 50 and 59 years old with renal cell carcinoma.

The chain joins TRBV5-6 to TRBJ2-1; 9 positions match TRBD1. The V gene's germline CDR1 is SGHDT and CDR2 YYEEEE. The CDR3 contains 17 residues. Trimming cost V 2 bases and J 4 bases; bases outside gene matches: 10. CDR3: CASSFLTGTGRYNEQFF. Here the CDR3 DNA reads TGTGCCAGCAGCTTCTTGACCGGGACAGGGAGATACAATGAGCAGTTCTTC.

The CDR3 reads CASRTVATGAGELFF. The CDR3 nucleotides read TGTGCCAGCAGGACAGTAGCTACAGGGGCCGGGGAGCTGTTTTTT. The genes are TRBV7-8 and TRBJ2-2, with 7 bases fitting TRBD1. Germline V gene lookup returns CDR1 SGHVS and CDR2 FQNEAQ. V lost 6 bases to trimming and J lost 6 bases; unmatched junction nucleotides: 10. The CDR3 has 15 residues.

The CDR3 DNA sequence: TGTGCCAGCAGCAAAGGGACTAGCGGGGAAGGCACAGATACGCAGTATTTT. Translated: CASSKGTSGEGTDTQYF. V gene TRBV5-4 combines with J gene TRBJ2-3, with 13 bases aligning to TRBD2. The germline CDR1 and CDR2 sequences are SGHNT and YYREEE (reference sequence). The V and J ends lost 4 bases and 1 base, in that order; junction bases with no gene match: 6. The CDR3 covers 17 residues.

V usage is TRBV28 and J usage is TRBJ1-2; D possibly corresponds to TRBD1 (6 bases). The CDR3 has 15 amino acids. V dropped 4 bases and J dropped 0 bases, with 12 bases sitting between them. Looked up from germline, CDR1 is MDHEN and CDR2 is SYDVKM. Written as DNA, the CDR3 is TGTGCCAGCAGTTCCGGGACACCAGCTAACTATGGCTACACCTTC. Its protein is CASSSGTPANYGYTF.

The chain carries TRBV9 and TRBJ2-1, with 11 bases fitting TRBD2. Germline trimming cut 4 bases from V and 2 bases from J; bases unmatched to any gene: 5. The CDR3 spans 16 residues. The V gene's germline CDR1 is SGDLS and CDR2 YYNGEE. The CDR3: CASSLSSGGAYNEQFF. CDR3 bases: TGTGCCAGCAGCCTTAGTAGCGGGGGGGCCTACAATGAGCAGTTCTTC.

This clone was detected once. V usage is TRBV27 and J usage is TRBJ2-1, with 8 bases that match TRBD2. The CDR3 consists of 16 residues. The trim removed 6 bases at V and 0 bases at J, leaving 7 bases unmatched. Per the germline V gene, CDR1 is MNHEY and CDR2 is SMNVEV (reference sequence). The DNA of the CDR3 is TGTGCCAGCAGGGGAGCGGGGGCCCTCTCCTACAATGAGCAGTTCTTC. It codes for CASRGAGALSYNEQFF.

This chain links TRBV6-5 with TRBJ1-1, with 7 bases lining up with TRBD1. Germline V gene sequence: CDR1 MNHEY, CDR2 SVGAGI. CDR3 length: 13 residues. Germline trimming cut 5 bases from V and 9 bases from J; bases unmatched to any gene: 9. The CDR3 bases are TGTGCCAGCAGTCCTCGAGGGGACAGACAAGCTTTCTTT. Translated, it gives CASSPRGDRQAFF.

A single count supports this clone. This rearrangement joins TRBV18 to TRBJ2-7; 10 nucleotides line up with TRBD1. This CDR3 spans 17 amino acids. Germline lookup yields CDR1 KGHSH and CDR2 LQKENI. J gave up 5 bases and V 2 bases, and 12 bases lay outside the gene matches. The CDR3 loop is CASSPNPTGTGDHEQYF. DNA of the CDR3: TGTGCCAGCTCACCAAACCCAACCGGGACAGGGGACCACGAGCAGTACTTC.

To note about this clone: Distinct nucleotide sequences in the sample also encode this CDR3. The rearrangement uses TRBV4-3 and TRBJ1-2, with a possible D match to TRBD1 (5 bases). From germline, CDR1 is LGHNA and CDR2 YSLEER. CDR3 length: 14 residues. The V and J ends lost 0 bases and 1 base respectively, with 6 bases between them. The CDR3 DNA is TGCGCCAGCAGCCAAGATAGGGGTAACTATGGCTACACCTTC. Its protein is CASSQDRGNYGYTF.

Written as DNA, the CDR3 is TGTGCCAGCAGCTTGGCGGGAACCCAAGAGACCCAGTACTTC. As protein: CASSLAGTQETQYF. V is TRBV4-2 and J is TRBJ2-5; D is possibly TRBD2 (6 bases). The CDR3 loop spans 14 amino acids. Germline values: CDR1 LGHNA, CDR2 YNFKEQ. V was cut by 5 bases and J by 1 base, with 11 bases left in between.

The CDR3 coding sequence is TGCGCCAGCAGCCAAGGGGATCAGTTTAACACTGAAGCTTTCTTT. Residues: CASSQGDQFNTEAFF. The rearrangement links TRBV4-1 to TRBJ1-1; D is ambiguous. V gave up 1 base and J gave up 2 bases, with 11 bases separating them. Germline-derived CDR1 and CDR2 are MGHRA and YSYEKL. This CDR3 is 15 amino acids long.

The V and J genes are TRBV7-9 and TRBJ2-6; D ambiguous. Per germline, CDR1 SEHNR and CDR2 FQNEAQ (reference sequence). The CDR3 length is 15 residues. The V end was cut by 3 bases, the J end by 0 bases, with 6 bases between. The CDR3 bases are TGTGCCAGCAGCTTCGGTCCCTCTGGGGCCAACGTCCTGACTTTC. Protein: CASSFGPSGANVLTF.

V usage is TRBV7-9 and J usage is TRBJ2-7; perhaps D is TRBD1 or TRBD2 (5 bases each). V gave up 0 bases and J gave up 5 bases, with 17 bases separating them. CDR3 length: 16 amino acids. Germline assignment: CDR1 SEHNR and CDR2 FQNEAQ (reference sequence). The CDR3, as DNA: TGTGCCAGCAGCTTAGCGCTTCGGGGCCCCCTGGACGAGCAGTACTTC. Residues: CASSLALRGPLDEQYF.

The V and J genes are TRBV6-6 and TRBJ2-7; TRBD2 is a possible D gene (6 bases). The CDR3 is made up of 14 amino acids. V was trimmed by 7 bases and J by 0 bases, leaving 13 bases between them. Germline loops: CDR1 MNHNY, CDR2 SVGAGI (reference sequence). The DNA of the CDR3 is TGTGCCAGCAACCCAGCGGGTAACTCCTACGAGCAGTACTTC. It codes for CASNPAGNSYEQYF.

The rearrangement links TRBV10-1 to TRBJ1-1; D gene uncertain. This CDR3 has 12 amino acids. Per the germline V gene, CDR1 is WNHNN and CDR2 is SYGVQD (reference sequence). The V gene lost 8 bases and the J gene lost 0 bases, with 7 bases spanning the gap. CDR3 in DNA: TGCGCCAGCCGGGGATTGAACACTGAAGCTTTCTTT. Protein product: CASRGLNTEAFF.

This chain links TRBV7-9 with TRBJ1-1; TRBD1 is a possible D gene (5 bases). CDR1 and CDR2 (germline): SEHNR, FQNEAQ (reference sequence). The CDR3 spans 14 residues. Trimming removed 3 bases from V and 10 bases from J, with 18 bases in between. DNA for the CDR3: TGTGCCAGCAGCTTGGTCCCGGACCAGGGAAGAGCTTTCTTT. It translates to CASSLVPDQGRAFF.

The chain links TRBV19 to TRBJ1-2, with D possibly matching TRBD1 (6 bases). Trimming shortened V by 10 bases and J by 4 bases, and 16 bases separated the two germline ends. CDR3 length equals 13 residues. Germline CDR1 LNHDA, CDR2 SQIVND (reference sequence). The CDR3: CATTRGQGYGYTF. CDR3 coding DNA: TGTGCCACCACCAGGGGCCAGGGCTATGGCTACACCTTC.

The V gene is TRBV9, the J gene TRBJ2-2; a weak D match, TRBD2 (5 bases). This CDR3 region has 14 residues. The V gene lost 4 bases and the J gene lost 2 bases, with 9 bases spanning the gap. Germline CDR1 is SGDLS and CDR2 is YYNGEE. In nucleotides, the CDR3 is TGTGCCAGCAGCCCCAGCGGAAACACCGGGGAGCTGTTTTTT. Encoded protein: CASSPSGNTGELFF.

This chain connects TRBV5-6 to TRBJ2-7, with D uncertain. V shed 4 bases and J shed 0 bases, with 8 bases lying between them. The CDR3 spans 13 residues. The germline V gene has CDR1 SGHDT and CDR2 YYEEEE. DNA for the CDR3: TGTGCCAGCAGCCCCGCAAGCTCCTACGAGCAGTACTTC. Amino acid sequence: CASSPASSYEQYF. Variable domain in full (rest from reference TRBV5-6 and TRBJ2-7): DAGVTQSPTHLIKTRGQQVTLRCSPKSGHDTVSWYQQALGQGPQFIFQYYEEEERQRGNFPDRFSGHQFPNYSSELNVNALLLGDSALYLCASSPASSYEQYFGPGTRLTVT.

This rearrangement joins TRBV7-2 to TRBJ2-5; no clear D. Between the trimmed V and J ends, which lost 2 bases and 2 bases, there was a span of 9 bases. Per the germline V gene, CDR1 is SGHTA and CDR2 is FQGNSA. This CDR3 is 14 amino acids long. CDR3 coding DNA: TGTGCCAGCAGCTTAAGTGGGAATCAAGAGACCCAGTACTTC. Encoded protein: CASSLSGNQETQYF.

The rearrangement uses TRBV27 and TRBJ2-6; no clear D. The V and J ends lost 6 bases and 0 bases respectively, with 9 bases between them. The CDR3 spans 15 residues. Germline lookup yields CDR1 MNHEY and CDR2 SMNVEV (reference sequence). The CDR3 nucleotides read TGTGCCAGCAGAGCGAGCCACTCTGGGGCCAACGTCCTGACTTTC. Protein sequence: CASRASHSGANVLTF. The full variable domain, rest sourced from reference TRBV27 and TRBJ2-6, is EAQVTQNPRYLITVTGKKLTVTCSQNMNHEYMSWYRQDPGLGLRQIYYSMNVEVTDKGDVPEGYKVSRKEKRNFPLILESPSPNQTSLYFCASRASHSGANVLTFGAGSRLTVL.

The chain has TRBV7-9 and TRBJ2-5, with 11 bases aligning to TRBD1. Germline loops: CDR1 SEHNR, CDR2 FQNEAQ (reference sequence). V gave up 5 bases and J gave up 4 bases; unmatched junction bases: 6. The CDR3 is 15 amino acids. The CDR3 loop reads CASSPGTGGPETQYF. CDR3 nucleotides: TGTGCCAGCAGCCCTGGGACAGGGGGTCCAGAGACCCAGTACTTC.

V is TRBV6-5 and J is TRBJ1-1; 8 bases map to TRBD1. Germline V gene data show CDR1 as MNHEY and CDR2 as SVGAGI. Trimming cost V 6 bases and J 3 bases; bases outside gene matches: 9. The CDR3 length is 15 residues. CDR3 loop: CASRPAQGADTEAFF. CDR3 coding DNA: TGTGCCAGCAGACCCGCTCAGGGGGCGGACACTGAAGCTTTCTTT.

The chain carries TRBV27 and TRBJ1-6; TRBD1 is a possible D gene (6 bases). The V end was cut by 8 bases, the J end by 0 bases, with 11 bases between. The CDR3 runs to 15 residues. CDR1 MNHEY and CDR2 SMNVEV come from the germline V gene (reference sequence). CDR3 DNA: TGTGCCAGCGGAACAGGGCCCTCCTATAATTCACCCCTCCACTTT. This sequence encodes CASGTGPSYNSPLHF.

CDR3 amino acids: CASSDIAGGRYNEQFF. The CDR3, as DNA: TGTGCCAGCAGTGATATAGCGGGGGGGCGATACAATGAGCAGTTCTTC. This sequence joins TRBV25-1 and TRBJ2-1; 11 nucleotides line up with TRBD2. J was trimmed by 4 bases and V by 3 bases; bases with no gene match: 5. CDR1 MGHDK and CDR2 SYGVNS come from the germline V gene. The length of the CDR3 is 16 residues.

This clone has only one observation. The chain combines TRBV6-5 with TRBJ1-5; D uncertain. The CDR3 has 14 amino acids. Trimming removed 2 bases from V and 0 bases from J, with 5 bases in between. Germline V lookup: CDR1 MNHEY, CDR2 SVGAGI. The CDR3 coding sequence is TGTGCCAGCAGTTACCTCAATAGCAATCAGCCCCAGCATTTT. It yields the protein CASSYLNSNQPQHF.

V and J are TRBV19 and TRBJ2-3; no firm D call. V was trimmed by 3 bases and J by 4 bases, leaving 14 bases between them. Germline CDR1 is LNHDA and CDR2 is SQIVND (reference sequence). The CDR3 is 15 amino acids. CDR3 residues: CASSIQTPGPDTQYF. In DNA form, the CDR3 reads TGTGCCAGTAGTATCCAGACCCCGGGCCCAGATACGCAGTATTTT.

The chain carries TRBV18 and TRBJ2-7; D is ambiguous. In germline, CDR1 is KGHSH, CDR2 LQKENI. The CDR3 has 15 amino acids. Trimming shortened V by 1 base and J by 3 bases, and 13 bases separated the two germline ends. The CDR3 loop reads CASSPQRESYYEQYF. In DNA, the CDR3 is TGTGCCAGCTCACCACAAAGGGAATCCTACTACGAGCAGTACTTC.